This record concerns one T cell receptor (beta chain) sequence. No cognate antigen has been identified for it. No much larger clone is present one base from it, and per-base qualities are unavailable. The sample's treatment or condition, from its label and the paper: live attenuated yellow fever vaccine strain. At every blood-draw timepoint, two biological replicates of bulk PBMCs were collected. A standard Ficoll-Paque protocol was used to isolate PBMCs from peripheral blood. RNA was extracted with TriZol from bulk PBMCs, CD4 and CD8 fractions, and dextramer-positive and dextramer-negative fractions. The CDR1 and CDR2 encoded by the germline V gene are SGHTA and FQGNSA. There are 15 amino acids in the CDR3, from cysteine to phenylalanine inclusive. Only the CDR3 DNA is retained, 45 bases long and in frame from the first base. After removal of 5 bases from V and 9 bases from J, the junction retains 7 bases not matched to a gene.

TCR cDNA was synthesized by 5'RACE template switching, through which a universal primer site and unique molecular identifiers were introduced. Priming of cDNA synthesis was performed from both the TCR alpha and TCR beta constant segments. Library amplification used two PCR steps, and the second PCR step added sample barcodes and sequencing adapters. Libraries were sequenced on Illumina HiSeq 2500 (2x100 bp) or NovaSeq (2x150 bp). As for the authors' bioinformatics: MIGEC handled demultiplexing of reads and collapsing into UMI consensus sequences, while MiXCR performed V(D)J alignment. Vaccine-responding clonotypes were identified with edgeR using replicate PBMC samples, with FDR below 0.01 and a log2 fold change above 5 up to day 15 being required. Bulk clonotypes were assigned CD4 or CD8 identity according to which sequenced CD4 or CD8 repertoire held them at higher abundance. In-frame beta chains were kept once TCRdb had trimmed the public reads at Q25 with fastp and called clones with MiXCR. Merged by CDR3 protein, the rows form single entries marked with the most common genes and DNA. For this entry, the V and J calls and clone size follow TCRdb and not the study's own pipeline. The sample table shows 500,000 to 550,000 distinct CDR3 sequences, and 21% are seen once. Less than 20% of the sample belongs to the ten largest clones.

This record comes from a study of T cells after yellow fever vaccination (dated by TCRdb to the late 2010s). Concerning the study at large: The SMART-Seq v4 Ultra Low Input RNA kit was used to prepare libraries from fractions with low cell numbers. To follow T-cell clones before and after both primary and booster YFV17D yellow fever vaccination, bulk TCR alpha and beta repertoires underwent longitudinal sequencing. Two healthy male donors made up the cohort, one aged 18 to 30 years and the other aged 30 to 40 years. Bulk PBMC replicates and cell subsets were isolated from blood drawn at multiple timepoints before and after both primary and secondary immunization. What the authors observed across the whole study: FACS-sorted repertoires could contain abundant contaminating clonotypes from the bulk population, so computational filtering was required. Compared with the primary T-cell response, the secondary T-cell response was weaker but faster, peaking on day 5 rather than day 15. Because only two donors were included in the study, the extent to which the findings can be generalized is limited. After the booster, most clones that had expanded after primary vaccination were detected again (around 97% of CD4 and around 88% of CD8), suggesting broad maintenance of memory. A small fraction of clonotypes appeared in both the CD4 and CD8 compartments, likely as a result of convergent recombination.

The clonotype originates from a man between 18 and 29 years old who received the YFV17D yellow fever vaccine. The sequencing used PBMCs, collected 21 days after the first yellow fever vaccination. Recombination connected TRBV7-2 to TRBJ1-6; 10 central bases correspond to TRBD1. The bases read TGTGCCAGCAGCCATAGGACAGGGGGTCCTTCACCCCTCCACTTT. This codes for CASSHRTGGPSPLHF.